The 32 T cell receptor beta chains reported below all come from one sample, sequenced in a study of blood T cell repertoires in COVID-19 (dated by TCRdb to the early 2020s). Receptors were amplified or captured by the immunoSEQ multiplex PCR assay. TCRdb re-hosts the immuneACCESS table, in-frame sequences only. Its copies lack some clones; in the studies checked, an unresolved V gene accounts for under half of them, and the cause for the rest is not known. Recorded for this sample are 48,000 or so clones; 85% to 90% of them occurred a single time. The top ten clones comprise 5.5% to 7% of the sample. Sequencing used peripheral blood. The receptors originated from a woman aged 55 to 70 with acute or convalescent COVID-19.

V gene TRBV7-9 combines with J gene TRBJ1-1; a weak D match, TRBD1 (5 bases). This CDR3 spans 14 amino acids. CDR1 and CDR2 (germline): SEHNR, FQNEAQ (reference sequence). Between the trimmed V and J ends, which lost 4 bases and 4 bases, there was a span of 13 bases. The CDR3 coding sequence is TGTGCCAGCAGCTCCAACGCGGGGGTCACTGAAGCTTTCTTT. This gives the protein CASSSNAGVTEAFF.

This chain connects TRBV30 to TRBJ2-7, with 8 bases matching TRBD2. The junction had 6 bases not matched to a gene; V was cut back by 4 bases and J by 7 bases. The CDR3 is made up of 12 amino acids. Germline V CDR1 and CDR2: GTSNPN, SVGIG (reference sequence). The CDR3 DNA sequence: TGTGCCTGGAAGGCGGGAGGTTTGGAGCAGTACTTC. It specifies CAWKAGGLEQYF.

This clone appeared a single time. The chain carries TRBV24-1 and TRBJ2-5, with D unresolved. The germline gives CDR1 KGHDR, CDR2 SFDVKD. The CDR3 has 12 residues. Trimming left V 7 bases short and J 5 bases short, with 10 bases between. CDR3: CATRAPGETQYF. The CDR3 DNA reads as TGTGCCACCAGGGCTCCCGGGGAGACCCAGTACTTC.

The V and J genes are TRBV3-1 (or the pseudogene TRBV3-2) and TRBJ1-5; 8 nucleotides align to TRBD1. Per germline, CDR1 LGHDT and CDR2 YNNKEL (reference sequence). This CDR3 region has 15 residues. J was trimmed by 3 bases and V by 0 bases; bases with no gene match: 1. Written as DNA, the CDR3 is TGTGCCAGCAGCCAAGACAGGGGGCCCAATCAGCCCCAGCATTTT. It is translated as CASSQDRGPNQPQHF.

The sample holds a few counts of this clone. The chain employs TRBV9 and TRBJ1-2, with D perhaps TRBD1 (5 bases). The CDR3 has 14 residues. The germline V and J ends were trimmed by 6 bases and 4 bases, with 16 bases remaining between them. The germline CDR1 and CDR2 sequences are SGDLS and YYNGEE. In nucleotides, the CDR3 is TGTGCCAGCACCCCTAGTTGGGACTCCTATGGCTACACCTTC. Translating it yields CASTPSWDSYGYTF.

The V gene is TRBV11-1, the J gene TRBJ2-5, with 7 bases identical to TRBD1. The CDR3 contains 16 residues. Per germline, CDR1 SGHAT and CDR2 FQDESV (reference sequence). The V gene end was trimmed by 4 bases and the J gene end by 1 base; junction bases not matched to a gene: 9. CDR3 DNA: TGTGCCAGCAGCTCCGTGGGGACAGAGATCCAAGAGACCCAGTACTTC. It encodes CASSSVGTEIQETQYF.

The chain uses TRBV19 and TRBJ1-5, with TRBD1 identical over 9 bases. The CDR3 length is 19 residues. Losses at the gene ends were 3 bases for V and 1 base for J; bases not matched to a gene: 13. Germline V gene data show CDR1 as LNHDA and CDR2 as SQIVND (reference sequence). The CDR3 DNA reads TGTGCCAGTAGTATTAAAGGGACAGGGCTCGTAAGGAGCAATCAGCCCCAGCATTTT. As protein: CASSIKGTGLVRSNQPQHF.

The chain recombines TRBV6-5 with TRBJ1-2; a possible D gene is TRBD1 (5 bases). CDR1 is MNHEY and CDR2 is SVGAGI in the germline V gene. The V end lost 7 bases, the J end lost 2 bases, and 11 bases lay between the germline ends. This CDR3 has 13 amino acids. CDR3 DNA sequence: TGTGCCAGCAAAAAAGGGGTGAACTATGGCTACACCTTC. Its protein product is CASKKGVNYGYTF.

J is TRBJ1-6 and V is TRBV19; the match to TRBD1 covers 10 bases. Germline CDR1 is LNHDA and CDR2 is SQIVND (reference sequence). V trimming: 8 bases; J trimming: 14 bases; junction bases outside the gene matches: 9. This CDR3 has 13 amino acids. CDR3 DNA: TGTGCCAGTGGGACAGGGGAGAATGGGGCCCTCCACTTT. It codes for CASGTGENGALHF.

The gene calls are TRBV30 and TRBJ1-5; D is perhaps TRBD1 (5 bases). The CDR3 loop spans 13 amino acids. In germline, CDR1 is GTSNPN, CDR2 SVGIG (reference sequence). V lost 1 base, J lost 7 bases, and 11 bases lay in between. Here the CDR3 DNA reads TGTGCCTGGAGTGATCGGGGGGAACAGCCCCAGCATTTT. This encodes CAWSDRGEQPQHF.

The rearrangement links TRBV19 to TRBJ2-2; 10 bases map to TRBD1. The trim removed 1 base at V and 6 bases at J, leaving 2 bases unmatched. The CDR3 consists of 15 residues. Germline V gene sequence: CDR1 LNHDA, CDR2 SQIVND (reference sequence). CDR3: CASSIGTGGPGELFF. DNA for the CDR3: TGTGCCAGTAGTATAGGGACAGGGGGGCCCGGGGAGCTGTTTTTT.

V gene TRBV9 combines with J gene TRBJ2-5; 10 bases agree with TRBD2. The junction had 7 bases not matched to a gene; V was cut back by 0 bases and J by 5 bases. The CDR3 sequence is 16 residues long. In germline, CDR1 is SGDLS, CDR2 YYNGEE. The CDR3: CASSVESGGARETQYF. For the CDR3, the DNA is TGTGCCAGCAGCGTAGAGAGCGGGGGGGCCCGGGAGACCCAGTACTTC.

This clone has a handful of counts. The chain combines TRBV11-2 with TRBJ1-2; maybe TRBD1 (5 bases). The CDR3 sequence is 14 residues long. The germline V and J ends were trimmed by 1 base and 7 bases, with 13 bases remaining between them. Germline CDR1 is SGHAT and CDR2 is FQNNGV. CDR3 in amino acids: CASSLGSGGVGYTF. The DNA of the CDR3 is TGTGCCAGCAGCTTAGGGAGCGGGGGAGTTGGCTACACCTTC.

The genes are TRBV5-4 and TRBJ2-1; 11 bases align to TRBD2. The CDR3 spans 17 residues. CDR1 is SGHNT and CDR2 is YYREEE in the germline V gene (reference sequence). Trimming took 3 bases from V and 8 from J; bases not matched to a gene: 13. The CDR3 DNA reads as TGTGCCAGCAGCTCGCCACAACCGGGACTAGCGGTCGATGAGCAGTTCTTC. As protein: CASSSPQPGLAVDEQFF.

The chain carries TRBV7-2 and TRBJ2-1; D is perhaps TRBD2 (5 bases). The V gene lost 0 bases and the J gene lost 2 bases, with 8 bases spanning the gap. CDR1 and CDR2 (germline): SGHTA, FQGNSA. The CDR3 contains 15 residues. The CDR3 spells CASSLAYGAYNEQFF. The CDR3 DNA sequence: TGTGCCAGCAGCTTAGCGTACGGGGCCTACAATGAGCAGTTCTTC.

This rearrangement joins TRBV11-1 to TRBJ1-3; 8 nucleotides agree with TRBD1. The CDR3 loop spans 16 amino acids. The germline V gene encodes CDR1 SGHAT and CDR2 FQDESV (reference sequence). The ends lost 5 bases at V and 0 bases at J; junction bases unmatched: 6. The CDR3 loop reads CASSSGQGISGNTIYF. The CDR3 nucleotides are TGTGCCAGCAGCAGTGGACAGGGAATCTCTGGAAACACCATATATTTT. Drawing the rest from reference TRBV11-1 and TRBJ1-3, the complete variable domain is EAEVAQSPRYKITEKSQAVAFWCDPISGHATLYWYRQILGQGPELLVQFQDESVVDDSQLPKDRFSAERLKGVDSTLKIQPAELGDSAMYLCASSSGQGISGNTIYFGEGSWLTVV.

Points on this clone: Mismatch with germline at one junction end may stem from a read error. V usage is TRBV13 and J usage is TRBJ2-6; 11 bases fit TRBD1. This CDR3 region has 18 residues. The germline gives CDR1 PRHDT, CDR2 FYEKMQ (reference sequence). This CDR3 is CASSTRTGGASGANVLTF. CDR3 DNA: TGTGCCAGCAGCACCCGGACAGGGGGCGCTTCTGGGGCCAACGTTCTGACTTTC.

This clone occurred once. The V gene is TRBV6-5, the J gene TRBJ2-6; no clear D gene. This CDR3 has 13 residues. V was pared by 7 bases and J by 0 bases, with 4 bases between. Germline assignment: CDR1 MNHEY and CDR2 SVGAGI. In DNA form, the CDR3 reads TGTGCCAGCACTTCCTCTGGGGCCAACGTCCTGACTTTC. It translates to CASTSSGANVLTF.

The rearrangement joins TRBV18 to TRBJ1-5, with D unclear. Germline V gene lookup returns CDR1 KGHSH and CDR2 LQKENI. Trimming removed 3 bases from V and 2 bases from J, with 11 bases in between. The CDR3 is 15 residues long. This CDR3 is CASSPRAGGNQPQHF. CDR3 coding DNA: TGTGCCAGCTCACCTAGGGCGGGCGGCAATCAGCCCCAGCATTTT.

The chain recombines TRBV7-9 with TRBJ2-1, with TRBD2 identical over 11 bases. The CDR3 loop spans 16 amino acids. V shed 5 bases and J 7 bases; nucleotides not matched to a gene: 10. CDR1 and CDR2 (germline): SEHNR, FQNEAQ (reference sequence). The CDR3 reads CASSLTTSGARNEQFF. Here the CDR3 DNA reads TGTGCCAGCAGCCTAACGACTAGCGGGGCCCGAAATGAGCAGTTCTTC.

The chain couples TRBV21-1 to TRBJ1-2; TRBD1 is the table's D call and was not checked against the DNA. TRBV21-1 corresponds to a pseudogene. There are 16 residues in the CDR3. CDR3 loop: CASSLSSGQGNYGYTF. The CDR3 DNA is TGTGCCAGCAGCCTATCCTCGGGACAGGGGAACTATGGCTACACCTTC.

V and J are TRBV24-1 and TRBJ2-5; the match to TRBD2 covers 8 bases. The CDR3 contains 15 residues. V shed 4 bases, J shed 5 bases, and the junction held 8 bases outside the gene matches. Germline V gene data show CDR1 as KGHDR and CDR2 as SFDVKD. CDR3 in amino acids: CATSDPSGGRETQYF. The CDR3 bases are TGTGCCACCAGTGACCCGAGCGGGGGCCGGGAGACCCAGTACTTC.

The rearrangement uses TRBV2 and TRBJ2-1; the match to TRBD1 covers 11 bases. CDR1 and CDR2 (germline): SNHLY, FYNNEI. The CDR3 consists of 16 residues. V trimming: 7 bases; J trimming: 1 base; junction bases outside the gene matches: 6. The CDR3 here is CASNLGTGGSYNEQFF. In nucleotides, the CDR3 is TGTGCCAGCAACCTGGGGACAGGGGGTTCCTACAATGAGCAGTTCTTC.

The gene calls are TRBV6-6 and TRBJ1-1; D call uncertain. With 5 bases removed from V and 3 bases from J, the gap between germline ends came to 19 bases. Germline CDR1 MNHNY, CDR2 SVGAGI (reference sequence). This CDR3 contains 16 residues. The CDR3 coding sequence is TGTGCCAGCAGTACGGTGAGGGCTACGTGGGACACTGAAGCTTTCTTT. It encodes CASSTVRATWDTEAFF.

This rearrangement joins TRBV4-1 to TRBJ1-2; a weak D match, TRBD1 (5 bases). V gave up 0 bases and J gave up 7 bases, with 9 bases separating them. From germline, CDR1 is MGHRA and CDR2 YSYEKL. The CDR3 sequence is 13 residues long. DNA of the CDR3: TGCGCCAGCAGCCAAGACGCGGGGCCTGGCTACACCTTC. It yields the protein CASSQDAGPGYTF.

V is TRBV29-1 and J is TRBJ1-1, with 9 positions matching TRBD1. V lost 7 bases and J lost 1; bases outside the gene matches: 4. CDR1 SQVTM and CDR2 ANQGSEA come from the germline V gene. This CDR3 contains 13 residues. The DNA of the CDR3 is TGCAGCGATCGGACAGGGGCGAACACTGAAGCTTTCTTT. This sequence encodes CSDRTGANTEAFF.

The CDR3 loop is CASTLVMGADQPQHF. The CDR3 DNA reads as TGTGCCAGCACCCTTGTGATGGGGGCGGATCAGCCCCAGCATTTT. The chain employs TRBV5-5 and TRBJ1-5; possible D gene TRBD1, 6 bases. The V end was cut by 6 bases, the J end by 5 bases, with 18 bases between. Per germline, CDR1 SGHKS and CDR2 YYEKEE (reference sequence). The CDR3 runs to 15 residues.

The CDR3 nucleotides are TGTGCCAGCAGTCGCAGGACAGGGTACGATCTTTTGCATCAGCCCCAGCATTTT. Its protein is CASSRRTGYDLLHQPQHF. V is TRBV6-2 or TRBV6-3 and J is TRBJ1-5; 8 positions agree with TRBD1. Germline CDR1 and CDR2: MNHEY and SVGEGT. The CDR3 has 18 residues. V shed 5 bases and J 5 bases; nucleotides not matched to a gene: 17.

CDR3 DNA: TGTGCCATCAGGGAAGACAGGGGGCGCGTTTACGAGCAGTACTTC. Its protein product is CAIREDRGRVYEQYF. The V gene is TRBV10-3, the J gene TRBJ2-7; TRBD1 aligns across 10 bases. Germline V CDR1 and CDR2: ENHRY, SYGVKD. CDR3 length: 15 amino acids. Trimming cost V 6 bases and J 4 bases; bases outside gene matches: 9.

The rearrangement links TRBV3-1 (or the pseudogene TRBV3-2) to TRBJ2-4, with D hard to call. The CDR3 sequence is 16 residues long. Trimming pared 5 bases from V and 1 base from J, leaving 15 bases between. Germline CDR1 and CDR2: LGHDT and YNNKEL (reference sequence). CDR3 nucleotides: TGTGCCAGCAGCACGAGACTCCTCGGGGCCAAAAACATTCAGTACTTC. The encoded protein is CASSTRLLGAKNIQYF.

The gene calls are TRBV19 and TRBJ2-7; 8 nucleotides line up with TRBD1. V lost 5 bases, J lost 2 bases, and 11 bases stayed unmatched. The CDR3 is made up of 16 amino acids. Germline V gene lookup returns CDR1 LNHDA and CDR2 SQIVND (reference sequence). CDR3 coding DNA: TGTGCCAGTAGTCCCTACTCGGGACAGGTTCCCTACGAGCAGTACTTC. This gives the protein CASSPYSGQVPYEQYF.

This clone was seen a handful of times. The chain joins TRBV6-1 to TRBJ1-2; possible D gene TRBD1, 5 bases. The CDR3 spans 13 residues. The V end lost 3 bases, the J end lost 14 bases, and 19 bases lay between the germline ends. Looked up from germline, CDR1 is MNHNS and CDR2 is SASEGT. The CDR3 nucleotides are TGTGCCAGCAGTGAGCTAGGGGAGGAGATGGAGACCTTC. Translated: CASSELGEEMETF.